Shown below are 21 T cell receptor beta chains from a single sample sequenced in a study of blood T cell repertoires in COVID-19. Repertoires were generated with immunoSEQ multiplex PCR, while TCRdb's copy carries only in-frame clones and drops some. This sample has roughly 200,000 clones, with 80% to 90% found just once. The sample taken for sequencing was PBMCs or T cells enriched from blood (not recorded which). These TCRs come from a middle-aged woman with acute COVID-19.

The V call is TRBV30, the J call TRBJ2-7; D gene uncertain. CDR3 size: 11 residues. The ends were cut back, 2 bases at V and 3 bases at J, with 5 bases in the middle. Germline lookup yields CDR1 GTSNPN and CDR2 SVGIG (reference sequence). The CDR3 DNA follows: TGTGCCTGGAGTTTCCGCTACGAGCAGTACTTC. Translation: CAWSFRYEQYF.

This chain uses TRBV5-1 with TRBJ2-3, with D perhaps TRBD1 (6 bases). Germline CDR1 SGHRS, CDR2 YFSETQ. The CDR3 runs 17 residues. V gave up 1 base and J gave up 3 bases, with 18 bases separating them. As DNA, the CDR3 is TGCGCCAGCAGCTTGCGTTCCCGGGACACGGGGACAGATACGCAGTATTTT. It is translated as CASSLRSRDTGTDTQYF.

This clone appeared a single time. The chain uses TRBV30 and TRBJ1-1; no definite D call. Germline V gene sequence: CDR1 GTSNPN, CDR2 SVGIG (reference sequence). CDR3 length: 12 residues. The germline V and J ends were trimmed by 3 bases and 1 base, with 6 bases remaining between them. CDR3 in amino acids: CAWRRENTEAFF. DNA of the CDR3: TGTGCCTGGAGAAGAGAGAACACTGAAGCTTTCTTT. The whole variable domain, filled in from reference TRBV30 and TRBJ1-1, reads SQTIHQWPATLVQPVGSPLSLECTVEGTSNPNLYWYRQAAGRGLQLLFYSVGIGQISSEVPQNLSASRPQDRQFILSSKKLLLSDSGFYLCAWRRENTEAFFGQGTRLTVV.

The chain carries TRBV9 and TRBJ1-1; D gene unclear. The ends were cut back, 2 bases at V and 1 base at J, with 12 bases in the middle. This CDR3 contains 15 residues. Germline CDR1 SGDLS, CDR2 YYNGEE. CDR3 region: CASSVLQSGNTEAFF. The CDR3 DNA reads TGTGCCAGCAGCGTCCTACAATCGGGGAACACTGAAGCTTTCTTT. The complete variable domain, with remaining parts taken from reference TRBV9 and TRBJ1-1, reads DSGVTQTPKHLITATGQRVTLRCSPRSGDLSVYWYQQSLDQGLQFLIQYYNGEERAKGNILERFSAQQFPDLHSELNLSSLELGDSALYFCASSVLQSGNTEAFFGQGTRLTVV.

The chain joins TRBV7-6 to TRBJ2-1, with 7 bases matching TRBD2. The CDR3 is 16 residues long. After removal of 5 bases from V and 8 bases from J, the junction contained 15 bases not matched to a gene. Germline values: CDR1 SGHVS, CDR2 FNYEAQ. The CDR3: CASSPSQREVTHEQFF. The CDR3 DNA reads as TGTGCCAGCAGCCCTAGTCAACGGGAGGTTACACATGAGCAGTTCTTC.

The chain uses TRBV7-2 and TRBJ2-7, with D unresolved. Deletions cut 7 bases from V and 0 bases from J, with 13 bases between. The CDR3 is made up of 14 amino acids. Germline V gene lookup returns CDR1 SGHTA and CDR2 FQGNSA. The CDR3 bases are TGTGCCAGCACCTCCCGGGTAGTCTCCTACGAGCAGTACTTC. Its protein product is CASTSRVVSYEQYF.

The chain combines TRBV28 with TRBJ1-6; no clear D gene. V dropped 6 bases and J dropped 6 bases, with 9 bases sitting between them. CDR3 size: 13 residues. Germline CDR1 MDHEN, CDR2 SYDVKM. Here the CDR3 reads CASRGQVNSPLHF. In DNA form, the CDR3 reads TGTGCCAGCAGGGGTCAGGTTAATTCACCCCTCCACTTT.

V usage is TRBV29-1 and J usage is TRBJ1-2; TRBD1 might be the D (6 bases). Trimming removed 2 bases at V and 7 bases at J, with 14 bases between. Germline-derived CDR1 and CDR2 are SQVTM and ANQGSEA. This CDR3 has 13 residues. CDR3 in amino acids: CSVESTGLGGYTF. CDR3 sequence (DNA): TGCAGCGTTGAATCCACAGGGCTGGGTGGCTACACCTTC. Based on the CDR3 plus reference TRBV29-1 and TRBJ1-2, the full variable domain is SAVISQKPSRDICQRGTSLTIQCQVDSQVTMMFWYRQQPGQSLTLIATANQGSEATYESGFVIDKFPISRPNLTFSTLTVSNMSPEDSSIYLCSVESTGLGGYTFGSGTRLTVV.

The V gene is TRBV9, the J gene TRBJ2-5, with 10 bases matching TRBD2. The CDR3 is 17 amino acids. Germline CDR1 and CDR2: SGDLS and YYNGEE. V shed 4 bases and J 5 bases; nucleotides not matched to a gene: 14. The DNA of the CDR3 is TGTGCCAGCAGCCCCCGTCATTCTAGCGGGAGCTCCGAGACCCAGTACTTC. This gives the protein CASSPRHSSGSSETQYF.

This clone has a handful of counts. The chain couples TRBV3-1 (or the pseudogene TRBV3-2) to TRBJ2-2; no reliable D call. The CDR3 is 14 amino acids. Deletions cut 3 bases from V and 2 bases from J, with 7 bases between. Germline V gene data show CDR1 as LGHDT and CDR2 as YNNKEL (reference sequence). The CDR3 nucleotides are TGTGCCAGCAGCCAGAAGAGCAACACCGGGGAGCTGTTTTTT. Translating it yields CASSQKSNTGELFF.

The CDR3 DNA reads as TGTGCCAGCAGCTCATTAACAGGCTACAATGAGCAGTTCTTC. Translated: CASSSLTGYNEQFF. The chain carries TRBV6-6 and TRBJ2-1, with a tentative D call TRBD1 (5 bases). The CDR3 is 14 residues long. V was cut by 6 bases and J by 3 bases, with 12 bases left in between. Germline loops: CDR1 MNHNY, CDR2 SVGAGI (reference sequence).

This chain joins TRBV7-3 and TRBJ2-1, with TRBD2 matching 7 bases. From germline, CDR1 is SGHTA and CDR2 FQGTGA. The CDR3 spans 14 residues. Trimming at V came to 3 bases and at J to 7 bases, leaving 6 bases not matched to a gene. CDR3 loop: CASSLGGSTNEQFF. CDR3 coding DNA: TGTGCCAGCAGCTTGGGCGGGAGTACAAATGAGCAGTTCTTC.

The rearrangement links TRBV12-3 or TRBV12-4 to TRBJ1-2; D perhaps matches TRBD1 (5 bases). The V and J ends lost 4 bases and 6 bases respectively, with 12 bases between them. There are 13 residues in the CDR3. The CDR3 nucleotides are TGTGCCAGCAGTTACAGGCAGACGGATGGCTACACCTTC. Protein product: CASSYRQTDGYTF.

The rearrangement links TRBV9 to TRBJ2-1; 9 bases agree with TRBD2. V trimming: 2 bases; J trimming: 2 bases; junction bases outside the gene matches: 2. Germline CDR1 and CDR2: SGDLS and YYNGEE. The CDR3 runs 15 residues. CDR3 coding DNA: TGTGCCAGCAGCGTCTCTAGCGGGGCCTACAATGAGCAGTTCTTC. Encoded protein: CASSVSSGAYNEQFF. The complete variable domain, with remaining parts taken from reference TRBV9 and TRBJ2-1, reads DSGVTQTPKHLITATGQRVTLRCSPRSGDLSVYWYQQSLDQGLQFLIQYYNGEERAKGNILERFSAQQFPDLHSELNLSSLELGDSALYFCASSVSSGAYNEQFFGPGTRLTVL.

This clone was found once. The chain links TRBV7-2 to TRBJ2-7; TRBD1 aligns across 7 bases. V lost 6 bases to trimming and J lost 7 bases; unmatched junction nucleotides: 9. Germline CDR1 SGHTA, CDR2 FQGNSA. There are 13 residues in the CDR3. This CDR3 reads CASRVDRSGEQYF. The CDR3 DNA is TGTGCCAGCAGGGTGGACAGGTCTGGTGAGCAGTACTTC.

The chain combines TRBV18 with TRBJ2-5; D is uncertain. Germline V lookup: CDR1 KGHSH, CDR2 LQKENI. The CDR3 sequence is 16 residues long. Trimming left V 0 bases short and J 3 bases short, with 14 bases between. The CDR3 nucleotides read TGTGCCAGCTCACCACCGCGAGGTCCGAGAAAAGAGACCCAGTACTTC. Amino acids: CASSPPRGPRKETQYF.

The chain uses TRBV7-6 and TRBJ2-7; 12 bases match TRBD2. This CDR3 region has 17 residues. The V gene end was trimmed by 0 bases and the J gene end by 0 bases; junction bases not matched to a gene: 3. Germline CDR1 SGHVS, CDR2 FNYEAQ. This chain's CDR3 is CASSLAGLAGSSYEQYF. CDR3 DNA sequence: TGTGCCAGCAGCTTAGCGGGACTAGCGGGCTCCTCCTACGAGCAGTACTTC.

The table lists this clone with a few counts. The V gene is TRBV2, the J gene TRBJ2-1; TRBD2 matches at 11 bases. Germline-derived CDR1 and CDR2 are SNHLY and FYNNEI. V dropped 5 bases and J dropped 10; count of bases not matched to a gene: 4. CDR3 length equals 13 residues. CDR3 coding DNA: TGTGCCAGCAGTACTAGCGGGAGAGGAGAGCAGTTCTTC. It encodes CASSTSGRGEQFF.

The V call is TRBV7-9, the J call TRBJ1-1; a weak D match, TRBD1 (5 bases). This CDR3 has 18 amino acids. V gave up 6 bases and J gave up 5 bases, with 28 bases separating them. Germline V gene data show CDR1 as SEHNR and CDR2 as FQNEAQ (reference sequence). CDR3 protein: CASSKASPGRVSTTEAFF. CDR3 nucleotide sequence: TGTGCCAGCAGTAAAGCCTCCCCGGGCAGGGTGAGTACGACTGAAGCTTTCTTT.

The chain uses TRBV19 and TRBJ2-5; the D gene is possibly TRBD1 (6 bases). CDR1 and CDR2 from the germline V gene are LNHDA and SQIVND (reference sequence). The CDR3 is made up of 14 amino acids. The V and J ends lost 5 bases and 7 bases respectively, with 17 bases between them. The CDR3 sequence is CASSWGTQGGTQYF. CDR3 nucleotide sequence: TGTGCCAGTAGTTGGGGGACACAAGGAGGGACCCAGTACTTC.

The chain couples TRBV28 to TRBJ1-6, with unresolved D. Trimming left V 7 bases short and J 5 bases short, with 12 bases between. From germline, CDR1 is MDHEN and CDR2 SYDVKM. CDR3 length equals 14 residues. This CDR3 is CASNPGMNNSPLHF. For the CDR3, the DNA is TGTGCCAGCAACCCCGGGATGAATAATTCACCCCTCCACTTT.